The sequence of this T cell receptor (beta chain) was determined in a study of cytomegalovirus exposure and HLA in healthy donors. This clone was observed a handful of times. Its antigen is currently unknown. This CDR3 spans 18 amino acids. The J segment lost 2 bases and the V segment lost 5 bases, leaving 12 bases of the junction unmatched. Germline CDR1 MNHEY, CDR2 SMNVEV (reference sequence). Study results and caveats: Near-uniform donor sequencing depth was presumed by presence/absence analyses.

In the PCR, 60 Vbeta and 13 Jbeta primers were used. Profiling relied on immunoSEQ multiplex PCR, and the TCRdb table lists in-frame clones only, not all of them. Counted here are around 150,000 clones, about two thirds occurring once; the ten biggest clones make up less than 5%. This chain joins TRBV27 and TRBJ1-1, with TRBD1 matching 12 bases. The sequenced sample consisted of PBMCs. The sequence derives from a woman younger than 35 in good health and CMV-seropositive. The CDR3 DNA is TGTGCCAGCAGTCGCTCAACTCCGGGACAGGGGGCCAACACTGAAGCTTTCTTT. Its translation is CASSRSTPGQGANTEAFF.